Following are 17 T cell receptor beta chains from one sample sequenced in a study of blood T cell repertoires in COVID-19. The repertoire was sequenced with immunoSEQ multiplex PCR; TCRdb's copy has only in-frame clones and lacks some. Among roughly 76,000 clones listed, about 83% were seen once. The specimen sequenced was peripheral blood. These receptors originate from a man aged 30 to 45 with acute or convalescent COVID-19.

CDR3 sequence reads: CASSFSGPQTGELFF. CDR3 coding DNA: TGCGCCAGCAGCTTTAGCGGGCCCCAGACCGGGGAGCTGTTTTTT. V is TRBV5-1 and J is TRBJ2-2; 7 bases map to TRBD2. Germline V CDR1 and CDR2: SGHRS, YFSETQ. V lost 2 bases, J lost 5 bases, and 6 bases stayed unmatched. The CDR3 length is 15 residues. The full variable domain, its missing parts supplied by reference TRBV5-1 and TRBJ2-2, is KAGVTQTPRYLIKTRGQQVTLSCSPISGHRSVSWYQQTPGQGLQFLFEYFSETQRNKGNFPGRFSGRQFSNSRSEMNVSTLELGDSALYLCASSFSGPQTGELFFGEGSRLTVL.

The V and J genes are TRBV6-6 and TRBJ2-7; 13 bases fit TRBD2. Germline V gene data show CDR1 as MNHNY and CDR2 as SVGAGI (reference sequence). This CDR3 region has 19 residues. V was clipped by 5 bases and J by 6 bases; unmatched bases: 19. CDR3 loop: CASSPWGLAGSWGNFEQYF. CDR3 DNA: TGTGCCAGCAGTCCCTGGGGACTAGCGGGATCCTGGGGCAACTTCGAGCAGTACTTC.

The rearrangement links TRBV10-3 to TRBJ2-7; D is perhaps TRBD1 (6 bases). This CDR3 comprises 12 residues. Trimming shortened V by 6 bases and J by 7 bases, and 13 bases separated the two germline ends. From germline, CDR1 is ENHRY and CDR2 SYGVKD. CDR3 nucleotide sequence: TGTGCCATCAGCAACAGGGCCGAAGAGCAGTACTTC. Its protein is CAISNRAEEQYF.

V is TRBV10-3 and J is TRBJ2-2; possible D gene TRBD2, 6 bases. Deletions cut 10 bases from V and 8 bases from J, with 11 bases between. In germline, CDR1 is ENHRY, CDR2 SYGVKD. This CDR3 contains 11 residues. The CDR3 region is CATLARGELFF. CDR3 coding DNA: TGTGCCACCCTAGCGCGAGGGGAGCTGTTTTTT.

The chain's CDR3 is CASSPYANGELFF. CDR3 nucleotide sequence: TGTGCCAGCAGCCCCTACGCCAACGGGGAGCTGTTTTTT. The chain uses TRBV7-3 and TRBJ2-2, with D hard to call. Germline CDR1 is SGHTA and CDR2 is FQGTGA. Between the trimmed V and J ends, which lost 5 bases and 7 bases, there was a span of 11 bases. The CDR3 is 13 amino acids.

V gene TRBV3-1 (or the pseudogene TRBV3-2) combines with J gene TRBJ2-2; D possibly corresponds to TRBD1 (5 bases). Germline V gives CDR1 LGHDT, CDR2 YNNKEL (reference sequence). This CDR3 is 14 amino acids long. V gave up 5 bases and J gave up 1 base, with 8 bases separating them. As DNA, the CDR3 is TGTGCCAGCAGCTCTAGGGGGAACACCGGGGAGCTGTTTTTT. Protein sequence: CASSSRGNTGELFF.

The V gene is TRBV7-9, the J gene TRBJ1-1; no firm D call. Deletions cut 3 bases from V and 11 bases from J, with 10 bases between. The CDR3 is made up of 11 amino acids. Germline lookup yields CDR1 SEHNR and CDR2 FQNEAQ (reference sequence). Written as DNA, the CDR3 is TGTGCCAGCAGCTTCGACTCCTCGGCTTTCTTT. Residues: CASSFDSSAFF.

The rearrangement joins TRBV20-1 to TRBJ2-3; possibly TRBD1 for D (5 bases). Germline-derived CDR1 and CDR2 are DFQATT and SNEGSKA (reference sequence). The CDR3 has 10 residues. The CDR3 DNA follows: TGCAGAGGGGTAAAAGATACGCAGTATTTT. Protein product: CRGVKDTQYF.

For the CDR3, the DNA is TGTGCCAGCAGCCCGACGCGGACTAGCTTTACCAATGAGCAGTTCTTC. As protein: CASSPTRTSFTNEQFF. This chain connects TRBV7-9 to TRBJ2-1; 8 bases match TRBD2. V shed 5 bases, J shed 6 bases, and the junction held 12 bases outside the gene matches. The CDR3 runs to 16 residues. Germline CDR1 SEHNR, CDR2 FQNEAQ (reference sequence). Looking up the rest from reference TRBV7-9 and TRBJ2-1 gives the full variable domain: DTGVSQNPRHKITKRGQNVTFRCDPISEHNRLYWYRQTLGQGPEFLTYFQNEAQLEKSRLLSDRFSAERPKGSFSTLEIQRTEQGDSAMYLCASSPTRTSFTNEQFFGPGTRLTVL.

The chain joins TRBV29-1 to TRBJ2-5; tentatively, D is TRBD1 (6 bases). Trimming pared 7 bases from V and 4 bases from J, leaving 19 bases between. This CDR3 spans 14 amino acids. The germline gives CDR1 SQVTM, CDR2 ANQGSEA. The chain's CDR3 is CSGVMGAAGETQYF. CDR3 bases: TGCAGCGGTGTAATGGGGGCGGCAGGAGAGACCCAGTACTTC.

CDR3: CASSQRSGVYGYTF. The DNA for the CDR3 is TGTGCCAGCAGTCAGAGGTCAGGGGTCTATGGCTACACCTTC. The chain links TRBV9 to TRBJ1-2; the D gene is possibly TRBD1 (6 bases). The CDR3 loop spans 14 amino acids. V lost 5 bases, J lost 4 bases, and 15 bases lay in between. CDR1 and CDR2 from the germline V gene are SGDLS and YYNGEE.

The V call is TRBV28, the J call TRBJ2-7, with TRBD1 matching 7 bases. The CDR3 totals 12 residues. J was trimmed by 6 bases and V by 4 bases; bases with no gene match: 3. The germline gives CDR1 MDHEN, CDR2 SYDVKM. In nucleotides, the CDR3 is TGTGCCAGCAGTTCACAGGGGAGCGAGCAGTACTTC. Its protein is CASSSQGSEQYF. The full variable domain, its missing parts supplied by reference TRBV28 and TRBJ2-7, is DVKVTQSSRYLVKRTGEKVFLECVQDMDHENMFWYRQDPGLGLRLIYFSYDVKMKEKGDIPEGYSVSREKKERFSLILESASTNQTSMYLCASSSQGSEQYFGPGTRLTVT.

The chain carries TRBV7-2 and TRBJ2-7; 13 nucleotides agree with TRBD2. CDR3 length: 17 amino acids. Germline assignment: CDR1 SGHTA and CDR2 FQGNSA. The J segment lost 2 bases and the V segment lost 5 bases, leaving 9 bases of the junction unmatched. DNA of the CDR3: TGTGCCAGCAGCCCTCGGACTAGCGGGAGTATTACCTACGAGCAGTACTTC. This sequence encodes CASSPRTSGSITYEQYF. Supplemented by reference TRBV7-2 and TRBJ2-7, the full variable domain reads GAGVSQSPSNKVTEKGKDVELRCDPISGHTALYWYRQSLGQGLEFLIYFQGNSAPDKSGLPSDRFSAERTGGSVSTLTIQRTQQEDSAVYLCASSPRTSGSITYEQYFGPGTRLTVT.

The CDR3 bases are TGTGCCACCTCGTCGGCTAGAGCCGGGGAGCTGTTTTTT. Translated: CATSSARAGELFF. The chain combines TRBV3-1 (or the pseudogene TRBV3-2) with TRBJ2-2; D is unresolved. This CDR3 is 13 amino acids long. Trimming cost V 10 bases and J 6 bases, with 15 bases left between them. Germline V lookup: CDR1 LGHDT, CDR2 YNNKEL (reference sequence).

The genes are TRBV5-1 and TRBJ2-1; 7 nucleotides line up with TRBD2. This CDR3 is built from 15 residues. After removal of 0 bases from V and 9 bases from J, the junction contained 9 bases not matched to a gene. Germline assignment: CDR1 SGHRS and CDR2 YFSETQ. The CDR3 DNA sequence: TGCGCCAGCAGCTTGGACAGAGCGGGATTCGCTGAGCAGTTCTTC. Translating it yields CASSLDRAGFAEQFF.

The chain has TRBV6-1 and TRBJ1-3, with no clear D. The V gene's germline CDR1 is MNHNS and CDR2 SASEGT. The CDR3 has 17 residues. Trimming pared 0 bases from V and 7 bases from J, leaving 19 bases between. In DNA form, the CDR3 reads TGTGCCAGCAGTGAAGCCCCGTCCGGGTCCAAGGCGAACACCATATATTTT. Encoded protein: CASSEAPSGSKANTIYF.

This chain connects TRBV18 to TRBJ2-7; the match to TRBD2 covers 9 bases. V was pared by 3 bases and J by 7 bases, with 7 bases of the junction left unmatched. This CDR3 has 14 residues. CDR1 is KGHSH, CDR2 LQKENI, per germline. CDR3 bases: TGTGCCAGCTCACCCGAGGGACTAGCAGGTGAGCAGTACTTC. Protein sequence: CASSPEGLAGEQYF.